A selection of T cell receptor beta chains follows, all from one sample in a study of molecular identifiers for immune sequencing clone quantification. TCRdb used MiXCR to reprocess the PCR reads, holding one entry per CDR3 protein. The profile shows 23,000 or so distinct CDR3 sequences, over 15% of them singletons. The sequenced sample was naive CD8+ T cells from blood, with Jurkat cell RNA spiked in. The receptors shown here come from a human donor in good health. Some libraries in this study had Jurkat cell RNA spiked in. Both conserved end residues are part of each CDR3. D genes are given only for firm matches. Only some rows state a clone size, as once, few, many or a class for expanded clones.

cdr3_aa: CASGLDSTSGGQEETQYF
cdr3_nt: TGTGCTAGTGGTTTGGACTCGACTAGCGGGGGTCAAGAAGAGACCCAGTACTTC
clone_size: few
d_call: TRBD2
v_call: TRBV12-5
j_call: TRBJ2-5

cdr3_aa: CASTQGHEQYF
cdr3_nt: TGTGCCAGCACCCAGGGTCACGAGCAGTACTTC
clone_size: many
d_call: NA
v_call: TRBV27
j_call: TRBJ2-7

cdr3_aa: CASSMIVADTQYF
cdr3_nt: TGTGCCAGTAGTATGATAGTTGCAGATACGCAGTATTTT
clone_size: many
d_call: NA
v_call: TRBV19
j_call: TRBJ2-3

cdr3_aa: CASSDGGEQYF
cdr3_nt: TGTGCCAGCAGTGATGGGGGCGAGCAGTACTTC
clone_size: many
d_call: NA
v_call: TRBV25-1
j_call: TRBJ2-7

cdr3_aa: CASSLDRVRTGELFF
cdr3_nt: TGCGCCAGCAGCCTCGACAGGGTGAGGACCGGGGAGCTGTTTTTT
clone_size: many
d_call: TRBD1
v_call: TRBV4-3
j_call: TRBJ2-2

cdr3_aa: CASIEGGAGAFTGELFF
cdr3_nt: TGTGCCAGCATCGAGGGAGGGGCGGGAGCATTCACCGGGGAGCTGTTTTTT
clone_size: many
d_call: TRBD2
v_call: TRBV7-9
j_call: TRBJ2-2

cdr3_aa: CASSLDSLSVAQYF
cdr3_nt: TGCGCCAGCAGCTTGGACAGTCTCTCGGTGGCCCAGTACTTC
clone_size: many
d_call: NA
v_call: TRBV5-1
j_call: TRBJ2-5

cdr3_aa: CASSLGGDSSDTQYF
cdr3_nt: TGTGCCAGCAGCTTAGGTGGGGATTCCTCAGATACGCAGTATTTT
clone_size: many
d_call: NA
v_call: TRBV7-8
j_call: TRBJ2-3

cdr3_aa: CASSEFVRGRDQPQHF
cdr3_nt: TGTGCCAGCAGTGAATTTGTCAGGGGGAGGGATCAGCCCCAGCATTTT
clone_size: medium-sized
d_call: TRBD1
v_call: TRBV2
j_call: TRBJ1-5

cdr3_aa: CASSLVTSGSYEQYF
cdr3_nt: TGTGCCAGCAGCTTAGTGACTAGCGGGTCATACGAGCAGTACTTC
clone_size: many
d_call: TRBD2
v_call: TRBV7-9
j_call: TRBJ2-7

cdr3_aa: CASSQDRVGYEQYF
cdr3_nt: TGCGCCAGCAGCCAAGACAGGGTGGGCTACGAGCAGTACTTC
clone_size: many
d_call: NA
v_call: TRBV4-3
j_call: TRBJ2-7

cdr3_aa: CSARPQGTAEQYF
cdr3_nt: TGCAGTGCTAGGCCACAGGGGACCGCGGAGCAGTACTTC
clone_size: many
d_call: TRBD1
v_call: TRBV20-1
j_call: TRBJ2-7

cdr3_aa: CAWSGQGDTEAFF
cdr3_nt: TGTGCCTGGAGTGGACAGGGGGACACTGAAGCTTTCTTT
clone_size: many
d_call: TRBD1
v_call: TRBV30
j_call: TRBJ1-1

cdr3_aa: CASSPIGTSGNGVYGTDTQYF
cdr3_nt: TGTGCCAGCAGCCCAATCGGGACTAGCGGGAATGGTGTATACGGCACAGATACGCAGTATTTT
clone_size: many
d_call: TRBD2
v_call: TRBV9
j_call: TRBJ2-3

cdr3_aa: CASSMGPGGSGYTF
cdr3_nt: TGTGCCAGTAGTATGGGCCCAGGAGGATCCGGCTACACCTTC
clone_size: many
d_call: NA
v_call: TRBV19
j_call: TRBJ1-2

cdr3_aa: CASSQDTAAAYEQYF
cdr3_nt: TGCGCCAGCAGCCAAGATACGGCGGCAGCCTACGAGCAGTACTTC
clone_size: many
d_call: NA
v_call: TRBV4-3
j_call: TRBJ2-7

cdr3_aa: CASGLVPAGVQETQYF
cdr3_nt: TGTGCCAGCGGCTTGGTACCAGCGGGAGTTCAGGAGACCCAGTACTTC
clone_size: NA
d_call: TRBD2
v_call: TRBV7-2
j_call: TRBJ2-5

cdr3_aa: CASGPPSSGGTSYEQYF
cdr3_nt: TGTGCCAGCGGCCCGCCCAGCTCGGGAGGTACCTCCTACGAGCAGTACTTC
clone_size: NA
d_call: TRBD2
v_call: TRBV7-9
j_call: TRBJ2-7

cdr3_aa: CASSEGAYYTQYF
cdr3_nt: TGTGCCAGCAGCGAAGGAGCTTACTATACCCAGTACTTC
clone_size: many
d_call: NA
v_call: TRBV14
j_call: TRBJ2-5

cdr3_aa: CASSKTDQDLGGNTIYF
cdr3_nt: TGTGCCAGCAGTAAAACCGACCAAGACCTGGGGGGAAACACCATATATTTT
clone_size: many
d_call: NA
v_call: TRBV12-3/TRBV12-4
j_call: TRBJ1-3

cdr3_aa: CASSSRGRDGYTF
cdr3_nt: TGTGCCAGCAGTTCCAGGGGGCGTGACGGCTACACCTTC
clone_size: many
d_call: TRBD1
v_call: TRBV28
j_call: TRBJ1-2

cdr3_aa: CASSSGSLSPLHF
cdr3_nt: TGTGCCAGCAGCTCCGGTTCTCTTTCACCCCTCCACTTT
clone_size: many
d_call: NA
v_call: TRBV7-2
j_call: TRBJ1-6

cdr3_aa: CASSLSAGTEAFF
cdr3_nt: TGTGCCAGCAGTTTATCGGCCGGTACTGAAGCTTTCTTT
clone_size: many
d_call: NA
v_call: TRBV27
j_call: TRBJ1-1

cdr3_aa: CASSLGLGGHIAAFF
cdr3_nt: TGTGCCAGCAGCTTAGGATTAGGGGGCCACATTGCAGCTTTCTTT
clone_size: many
d_call: TRBD1
v_call: TRBV13
j_call: TRBJ1-1

cdr3_aa: CASRGQGANQPQHF
cdr3_nt: TGTGCCAGCAGGGGACAGGGGGCAAATCAGCCCCAGCATTTT
clone_size: many
d_call: TRBD1
v_call: TRBV27
j_call: TRBJ1-5

cdr3_aa: CASSVGGQGSGANVLTF
cdr3_nt: TGTGCCAGCAGCGTTGGGGGACAGGGGTCTGGGGCCAACGTCCTGACTTTC
clone_size: many
d_call: TRBD1
v_call: TRBV5-6
j_call: TRBJ2-6

cdr3_aa: CASSLGAGSTDTQYF
cdr3_nt: TGTGCCAGCAGCTTGGGCGCAGGCAGCACAGATACGCAGTATTTT
clone_size: many
d_call: NA
v_call: TRBV5-4
j_call: TRBJ2-3

cdr3_aa: CASSRVPGQGPGANVLTF
cdr3_nt: TGTGCCAGCAGCCGAGTCCCGGGACAGGGACCTGGGGCCAACGTCCTGACTTTC
clone_size: NA
d_call: TRBD1
v_call: TRBV6-5
j_call: TRBJ2-6

cdr3_aa: CASSPRVAGVTGELFF
cdr3_nt: TGTGCCAGCAGCCCTAGGGTAGCGGGAGTAACAGGGGAGCTGTTTTTT
clone_size: many
d_call: TRBD2
v_call: TRBV13
j_call: TRBJ2-2

cdr3_aa: CASSQARSLTFF
cdr3_nt: TGTGCCAGCAGCCAAGCCAGGAGTTTAACCTTCTTC
clone_size: many
d_call: NA
v_call: TRBV14
j_call: TRBJ2-1

cdr3_aa: CASSLGLGPTDTQYF
cdr3_nt: TGTGCCAGCAGCTTGGGACTAGGCCCCACAGATACGCAGTATTTT
clone_size: many
d_call: NA
v_call: TRBV5-6
j_call: TRBJ2-3

cdr3_aa: CSVPGGDTQYF
cdr3_nt: TGCAGCGTGCCGGGAGGGGATACGCAGTATTTT
clone_size: few
d_call: TRBD2
v_call: TRBV29-1
j_call: TRBJ2-3

cdr3_aa: CSVGRARNTGELFF
cdr3_nt: TGCAGCGTTGGGAGGGCGCGAAACACCGGGGAGCTGTTTTTT
clone_size: many
d_call: NA
v_call: TRBV29-1
j_call: TRBJ2-2

cdr3_aa: CASSGGTENQPQHF
cdr3_nt: TGTGCCAGCAGCGGGGGGACAGAGAATCAGCCCCAGCATTTT
clone_size: many
d_call: TRBD1
v_call: TRBV6-1
j_call: TRBJ1-5

cdr3_aa: CASSPPGLENQPQHF
cdr3_nt: TGTGCCAGCAGCCCCCCCGGTTTAGAGAATCAGCCCCAGCATTTT
clone_size: many
d_call: NA
v_call: TRBV7-9
j_call: TRBJ1-5

cdr3_aa: CATSRGTGEFLETQYF
cdr3_nt: TGTGCCACCAGCAGAGGGACAGGGGAGTTTTTAGAGACCCAGTACTTC
clone_size: many
d_call: TRBD1
v_call: TRBV15
j_call: TRBJ2-5

cdr3_aa: CASSPRTGVAFF
cdr3_nt: TGTGCCAGCAGTCCGAGGACAGGGGTTGCTTTCTTT
clone_size: many
d_call: TRBD1
v_call: TRBV27
j_call: TRBJ1-1

cdr3_aa: CASSLSFPKAGSDDTQYF
cdr3_nt: TGTGCCAGCAGTTTATCTTTCCCTAAGGCCGGATCCGATGATACGCAGTATTTT
clone_size: many
d_call: NA
v_call: TRBV27
j_call: TRBJ2-3

cdr3_aa: CASRDSTTADTQYF
cdr3_nt: TGTGCCAGCAGGGACTCTACCACCGCAGATACGCAGTATTTT
clone_size: medium-sized
d_call: NA
v_call: TRBV6-2/TRBV6-3
j_call: TRBJ2-3

cdr3_aa: CASSEQENPGNTIYF
cdr3_nt: TGTGCCAGCAGTGAACAGGAGAACCCAGGAAACACCATATATTTT
clone_size: NA
d_call: NA
v_call: TRBV2
j_call: TRBJ1-3

cdr3_aa: CSVIIYGRGPQETQYF
cdr3_nt: TGCAGTGTTATCATCTATGGACGGGGGCCCCAAGAGACCCAGTACTTC
clone_size: NA
d_call: NA
v_call: TRBV29-1
j_call: TRBJ2-5

cdr3_aa: CSVEDSQGVLGEAFF
cdr3_nt: TGCAGCGTTGAAGACTCCCAGGGCGTTCTTGGTGAAGCTTTCTTT
clone_size: many
d_call: NA
v_call: TRBV29-1
j_call: TRBJ1-1

cdr3_aa: CSASRASDGELFF
cdr3_nt: TGCAGTGCTAGTAGGGCTAGCGACGGGGAGCTGTTTTTT
clone_size: many
d_call: NA
v_call: TRBV20-1
j_call: TRBJ2-2

cdr3_aa: CSARNRASNTGELFF
cdr3_nt: TGCAGTGCTAGAAACCGGGCCTCTAACACCGGGGAGCTGTTTTTT
clone_size: many
d_call: NA
v_call: TRBV20-1
j_call: TRBJ2-2

cdr3_aa: CASSSGTRRYEQYF
cdr3_nt: TGTGCCAGCAGTTCCGGGACTAGGCGCTACGAGCAGTACTTC
clone_size: many
d_call: TRBD2
v_call: TRBV28
j_call: TRBJ2-7

cdr3_aa: CSVDRESTGELFF
cdr3_nt: TGCAGCGTCGACAGAGAGTCGACCGGGGAGCTGTTTTTT
clone_size: NA
d_call: NA
v_call: TRBV29-1
j_call: TRBJ2-2

cdr3_aa: CASSPGDRTLEKLFF
cdr3_nt: TGTGCCAGCTCACCCGGGGACAGAACTCTTGAAAAACTGTTTTTT
clone_size: many
d_call: TRBD1
v_call: TRBV18
j_call: TRBJ1-4

cdr3_aa: CASSQSTRAAKNIQYF
cdr3_nt: TGCGCCAGCAGTCAATCGACCAGGGCGGCCAAAAACATTCAGTACTTC
clone_size: once
d_call: NA
v_call: TRBV23-1
j_call: TRBJ2-4

cdr3_aa: CASQTGTSSSYEQYF
cdr3_nt: TGTGCCTCCCAGACCGGGACATCTAGCTCCTACGAGCAGTACTTC
clone_size: many
d_call: NA
v_call: TRBV30
j_call: TRBJ2-7

cdr3_aa: CASSPGTGGIVRYEQYF
cdr3_nt: TGTGCCAGCAGCCCGGGGACAGGGGGCATCGTTAGGTACGAGCAGTACTTC
clone_size: NA
d_call: TRBD1
v_call: TRBV11-2
j_call: TRBJ2-7

cdr3_aa: CASSTGTGDYEQYF
cdr3_nt: TGTGCCAGTTCGACCGGGACAGGGGACTACGAGCAGTACTTC
clone_size: many
d_call: TRBD1
v_call: TRBV19
j_call: TRBJ2-7

cdr3_aa: CASSRGAPEAFF
cdr3_nt: TGTGCCAGTAGCCGAGGGGCCCCTGAAGCTTTCTTT
clone_size: many
d_call: NA
v_call: TRBV19
j_call: TRBJ1-1

cdr3_aa: CASGTRDRYYEQYF
cdr3_nt: TGTGCCAGCGGAACGAGGGACAGATACTACGAGCAGTACTTC
clone_size: many
d_call: TRBD1
v_call: TRBV13
j_call: TRBJ2-7

cdr3_aa: CASSGGYPDQPQHF
cdr3_nt: TGTGCCAGCAGTGGAGGCTACCCCGATCAGCCCCAGCATTTT
clone_size: many
d_call: NA
v_call: TRBV6-6
j_call: TRBJ1-5